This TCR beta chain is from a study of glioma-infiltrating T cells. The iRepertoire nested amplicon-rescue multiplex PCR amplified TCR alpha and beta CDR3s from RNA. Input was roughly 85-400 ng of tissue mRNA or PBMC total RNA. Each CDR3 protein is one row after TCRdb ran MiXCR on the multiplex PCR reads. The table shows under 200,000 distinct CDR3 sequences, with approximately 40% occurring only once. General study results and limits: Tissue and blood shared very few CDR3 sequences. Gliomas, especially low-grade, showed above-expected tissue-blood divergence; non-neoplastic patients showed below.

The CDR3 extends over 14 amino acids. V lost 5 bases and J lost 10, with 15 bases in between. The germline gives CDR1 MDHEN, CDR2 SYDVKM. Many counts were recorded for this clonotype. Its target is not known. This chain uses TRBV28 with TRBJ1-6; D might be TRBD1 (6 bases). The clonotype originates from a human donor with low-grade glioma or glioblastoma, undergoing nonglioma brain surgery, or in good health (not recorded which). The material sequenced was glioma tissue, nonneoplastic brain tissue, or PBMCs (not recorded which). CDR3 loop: CASSPPQGISPLHF. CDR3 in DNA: TGTGCCAGCAGTCCCCCCCAGGGGATATCACCCCTCCACTTT.